The source of this TCR beta chain is a study of blood T cells in healthy people across ages. Study conclusions and caveats: There was no known CMV status for donors, so expanded clonotype changes were possibly confounded. TCR beta diversity tracked closely with naive T cell percentage.

V was trimmed by 4 bases and J by 6 bases, leaving 14 bases between them. Germline V gene data show CDR1 as SGHRS and CDR2 as YFSETQ. The CDR3 runs to 14 residues. This clonotype was detected many times. Its antigen is undetermined. Through a sample-barcoded 5' primer and a J-beta primer mix, a second PCR was run for roughly 7 to 12 cycles. The yield of each sample was at least 3 million CDR3-containing paired-end reads. Via MiXCR, TCRdb re-called the 5' RACE reads, giving one row per CDR3 protein. The sample holds just under 900,000 distinct CDR3 sequences; under 30% are singletons and the top ten take approximately 15%.

The source is a woman aged 80 or over in good health. The genes are TRBV5-1 and TRBJ2-1; D may be TRBD1 (5 bases). The specimen was blood. The DNA of the CDR3 is TGCGCCAGCAGCCCCGCACAAGGGGCCAATGAGCAGTTCTTC. Translated: CASSPAQGANEQFF.